This T cell receptor (beta chain) is from a study of CD8 T cells in Susac syndrome. The CDR3 extends over 15 amino acids. The ends were cut back, 2 bases at V and 1 base at J, with 9 bases in the middle. CDR1 and CDR2 (germline): SGHVS, FQNEAQ. RNA was extracted with the RNeasy kit, and a quantity of roughly 0.45 to 1 ug was reverse transcribed using random hexamers. A multiplex approach, immunoSEQ multiplex PCR, amplified TCR beta CDR3 across 54 Vbeta and 13 Jbeta. From the immunoSEQ multiplex PCR reads, TCRdb called clonotypes with MiXCR, one entry per CDR3 protein. The table records 130,000 to 150,000 distinct CDR3 sequences, 94% of them present only once.

Material for sequencing was CD8+ T cells from PBMCs. The receptor was derived from a human donor in good health. V usage is TRBV7-8 and J usage is TRBJ1-5, with D perhaps TRBD1 (6 bases). The CDR3 sequence is CASSLIRGSNQPQHF. For the CDR3, the DNA is TGTGCCAGCAGCTTAATAAGGGGGAGCAATCAGCCCCAGCATTTT. The entire variable domain, with the rest obtained from reference TRBV7-8 and TRBJ1-5, is as follows: GAGVSQSPRYKVAKRGQDVALRCDPISGHVSLFWYQQALGQGPEFLTYFQNEAQLDKSGLPSDRFFAERPEGSVSTLKIQRTQQEDSAVYLCASSLIRGSNQPQHFGDGTRLSIL.